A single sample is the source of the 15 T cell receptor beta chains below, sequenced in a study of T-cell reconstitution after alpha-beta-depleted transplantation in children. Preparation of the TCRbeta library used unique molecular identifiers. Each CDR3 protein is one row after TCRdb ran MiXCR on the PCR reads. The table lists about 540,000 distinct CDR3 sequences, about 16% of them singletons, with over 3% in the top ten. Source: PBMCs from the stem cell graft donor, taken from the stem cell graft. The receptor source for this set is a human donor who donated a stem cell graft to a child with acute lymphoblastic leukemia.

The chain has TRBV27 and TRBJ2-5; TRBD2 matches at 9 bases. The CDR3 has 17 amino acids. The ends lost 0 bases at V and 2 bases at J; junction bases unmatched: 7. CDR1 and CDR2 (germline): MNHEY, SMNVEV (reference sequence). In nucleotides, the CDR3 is TGTGCCAGCAGTTTATCCCCTCTCAGCGGGGGGCAAGAGACCCAGTACTTC. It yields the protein CASSLSPLSGGQETQYF.

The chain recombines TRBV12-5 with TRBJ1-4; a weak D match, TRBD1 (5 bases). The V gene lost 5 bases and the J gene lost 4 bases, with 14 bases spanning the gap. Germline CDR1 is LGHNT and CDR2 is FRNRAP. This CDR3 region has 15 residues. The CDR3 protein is CASGAARGSNEKLFF. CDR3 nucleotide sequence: TGTGCTAGTGGTGCCGCCCGGGGGAGTAATGAAAAACTGTTTTTT. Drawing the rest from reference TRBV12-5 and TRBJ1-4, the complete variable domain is DARVTQTPRHKVTEMGQEVTMRCQPILGHNTVFWYRQTMMQGLELLAYFRNRAPLDDSGMPKDRFSAEMPDATLATLKIQPSEPRDSAVYFCASGAARGSNEKLFFGSGTQLSVL.

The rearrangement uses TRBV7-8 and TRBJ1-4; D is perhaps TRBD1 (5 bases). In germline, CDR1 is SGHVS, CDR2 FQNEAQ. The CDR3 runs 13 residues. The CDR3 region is CAIGEALGEKLFF. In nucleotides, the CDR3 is TGTGCTATAGGGGAGGCCTTGGGTGAAAAACTGTTTTTT.

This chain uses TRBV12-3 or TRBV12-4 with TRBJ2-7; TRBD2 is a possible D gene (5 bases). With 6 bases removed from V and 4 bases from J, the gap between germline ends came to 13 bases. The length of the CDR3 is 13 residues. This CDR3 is CASSSRGVYEQYF. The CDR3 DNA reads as TGTGCCAGCAGCTCACGGGGAGTATACGAGCAGTACTTC.

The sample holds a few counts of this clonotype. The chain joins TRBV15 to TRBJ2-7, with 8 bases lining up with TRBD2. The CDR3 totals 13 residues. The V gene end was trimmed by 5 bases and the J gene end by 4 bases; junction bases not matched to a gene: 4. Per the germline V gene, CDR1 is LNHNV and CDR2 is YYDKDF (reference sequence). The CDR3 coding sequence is TGTGCCACCAGCTACGGGAGGGCTTACGAGCAGTACTTC. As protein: CATSYGRAYEQYF.

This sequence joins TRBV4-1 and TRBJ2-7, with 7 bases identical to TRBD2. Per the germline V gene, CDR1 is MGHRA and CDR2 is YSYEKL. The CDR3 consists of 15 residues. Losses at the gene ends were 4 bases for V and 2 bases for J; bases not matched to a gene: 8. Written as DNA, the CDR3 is TGCGCCAGCAGCCCGATCGGGGCGGGGGCCTACGAGCAGTACTTC. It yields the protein CASSPIGAGAYEQYF.

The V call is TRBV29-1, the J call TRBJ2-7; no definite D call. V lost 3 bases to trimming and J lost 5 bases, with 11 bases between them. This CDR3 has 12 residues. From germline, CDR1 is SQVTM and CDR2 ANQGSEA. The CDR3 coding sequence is TGCAGCGTTGATGGATCGGCCAACGAGCAGTACTTC. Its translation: CSVDGSANEQYF.

The CDR3 sequence is CASSLTPFGNTIYF. In nucleotides, the CDR3 is TGCGCCAGCAGCTTGACCCCATTCGGAAACACCATATATTTT. The gene calls are TRBV5-1 and TRBJ1-3; D gene ambiguous. The CDR3 covers 14 residues. V was trimmed by 1 base and J by 4 bases, leaving 9 bases between them. Germline values: CDR1 SGHRS, CDR2 YFSETQ. The full variable domain, in which reference TRBV5-1 and TRBJ1-3 provide the parts outside the CDR3, is KAGVTQTPRYLIKTRGQQVTLSCSPISGHRSVSWYQQTPGQGLQFLFEYFSETQRNKGNFPGRFSGRQFSNSRSEMNVSTLELGDSALYLCASSLTPFGNTIYFGEGSWLTVV.

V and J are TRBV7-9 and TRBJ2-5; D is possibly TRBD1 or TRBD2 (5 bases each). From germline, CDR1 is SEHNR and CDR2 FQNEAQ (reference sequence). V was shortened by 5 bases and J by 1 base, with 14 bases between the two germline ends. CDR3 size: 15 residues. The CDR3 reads CASSHFWDGQETQYF. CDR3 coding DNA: TGTGCCAGCAGCCATTTCTGGGACGGCCAAGAGACCCAGTACTTC.

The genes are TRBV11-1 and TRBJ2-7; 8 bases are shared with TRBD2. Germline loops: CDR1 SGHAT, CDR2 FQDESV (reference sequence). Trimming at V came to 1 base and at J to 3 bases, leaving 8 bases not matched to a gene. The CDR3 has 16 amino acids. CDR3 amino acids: CASSLDGTRWYYEQYF. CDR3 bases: TGTGCCAGCAGCTTAGATGGGACTAGGTGGTACTACGAGCAGTACTTC.

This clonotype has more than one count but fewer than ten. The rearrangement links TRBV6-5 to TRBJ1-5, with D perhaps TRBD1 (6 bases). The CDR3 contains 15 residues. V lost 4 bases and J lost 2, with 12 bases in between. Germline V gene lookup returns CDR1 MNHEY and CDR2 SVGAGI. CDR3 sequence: CASSLGGWGNQPQHF. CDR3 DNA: TGTGCCAGCAGTTTAGGGGGGTGGGGCAATCAGCCCCAGCATTTT.

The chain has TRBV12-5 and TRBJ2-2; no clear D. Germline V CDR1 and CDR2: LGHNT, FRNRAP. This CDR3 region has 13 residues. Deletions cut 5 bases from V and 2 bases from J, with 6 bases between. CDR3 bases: TGTGCTAGTGGTCTGTCAAACACCGGGGAGCTGTTTTTT. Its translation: CASGLSNTGELFF.

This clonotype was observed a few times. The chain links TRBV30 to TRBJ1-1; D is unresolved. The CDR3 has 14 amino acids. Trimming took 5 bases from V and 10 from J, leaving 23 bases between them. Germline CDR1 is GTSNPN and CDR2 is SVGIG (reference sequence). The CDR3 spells CAWGILRTGSAAFF. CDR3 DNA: TGTGCCTGGGGGATACTACGCACCGGATCGGCAGCTTTCTTT.

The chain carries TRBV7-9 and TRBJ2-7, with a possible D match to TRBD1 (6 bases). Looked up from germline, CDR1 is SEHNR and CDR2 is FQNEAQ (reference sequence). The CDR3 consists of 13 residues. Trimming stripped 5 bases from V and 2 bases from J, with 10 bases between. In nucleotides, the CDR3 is TGTGCCAGCAGCCGGACAGATACCTACGAGCAGTACTTC. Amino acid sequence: CASSRTDTYEQYF.

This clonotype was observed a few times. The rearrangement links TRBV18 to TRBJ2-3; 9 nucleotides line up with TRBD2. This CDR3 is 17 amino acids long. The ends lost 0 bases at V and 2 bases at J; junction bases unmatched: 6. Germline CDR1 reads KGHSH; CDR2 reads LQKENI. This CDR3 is CASSPPKLAGSTDTQYF. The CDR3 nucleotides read TGTGCCAGCTCACCACCGAAGCTAGCGGGATCCACAGATACGCAGTATTTT.